This passage covers 16 T cell receptor beta chains from one sample sequenced in a study of T cells after yellow fever vaccination. Each CDR3 protein gets one entry after TCRdb re-called the 5' RACE reads with MiXCR. The sample has a few hundred thousand distinct CDR3 sequences, approximately 4% seen once; the top ten hold approximately 19%. This specimen consisted of PBMCs, obtained 15 days after the yellow fever booster vaccination. The receptors derive from a man aged 18 to 35 who received the YFV17D yellow fever vaccine.

This clonotype appeared many times. V gene TRBV7-9 combines with J gene TRBJ2-4; D remains ambiguous. The germline CDR1 and CDR2 sequences are SEHNR and FQNEAQ (reference sequence). Trimming left V 6 bases short and J 5 bases short, with 5 bases between. The length of the CDR3 is 11 residues. The CDR3 region has the DNA TGTGCCAGCAGGGGTCAAAACATTCAGTACTTC. This encodes CASRGQNIQYF.

The genes are TRBV2 and TRBJ1-1, with D unresolved. Germline CDR1 SNHLY, CDR2 FYNNEI. The CDR3 is made up of 14 amino acids. The V gene lost 6 bases and the J gene lost 3 bases, with 14 bases spanning the gap. CDR3 nucleotides: TGTGCCAGCAGGGTTTTATCGGCGGACACTGAAGCTTTCTTT. Protein: CASRVLSADTEAFF.

The chain carries TRBV5-1 and TRBJ2-1; 16 bases agree with TRBD2. CDR1 and CDR2 (germline): SGHRS, YFSETQ. The CDR3 runs to 15 residues. With 8 bases clipped from V and 13 bases from J, the junction kept 12 bases outside the gene matches. CDR3 residues: CASNRGTSGGASQFF. The CDR3 region has the DNA TGCGCCAGTAACCGAGGGACTAGCGGGGGGGCGTCACAGTTCTTC.

The rearrangement links TRBV25-1 to TRBJ1-3, with D uncertain. The CDR3 consists of 13 residues. Deletions cut 10 bases from V and 2 bases from J, with 12 bases between. Germline CDR1 MGHDK, CDR2 SYGVNS. CDR3: CAIQASTGNTIYF. CDR3 bases: TGTGCCATCCAGGCCAGTACTGGAAACACCATATATTTT. Supplemented by reference TRBV25-1 and TRBJ1-3, the full variable domain reads EADIYQTPRYLVIGTGKKITLECSQTMGHDKMYWYQQDPGMELHLIHYSYGVNSTEKGDLSSESTVSRIRTEHFPLTLESARPSHTSQYLCAIQASTGNTIYFGEGSWLTVV.

The sample holds many counts of this clonotype. This chain links TRBV6-5 with TRBJ2-5, with 12 bases matching TRBD1. The germline V gene encodes CDR1 MNHEY and CDR2 SVGAGI. The CDR3 spans 15 residues. V dropped 4 bases and J dropped 6; count of bases not matched to a gene: 6. CDR3 in DNA: TGTGCCAGCAGTTCAGGGACAGGGGGCGTGAAGACCCAGTACTTC. The encoded protein is CASSSGTGGVKTQYF.

Only a few counts were recorded for this clonotype. This chain uses TRBV5-1 with TRBJ1-6; D gene ambiguous. The CDR3 has 16 amino acids. The germline V and J ends were trimmed by 0 bases and 8 bases, with 15 bases remaining between them. The germline V gene encodes CDR1 SGHRS and CDR2 YFSETQ. Written as DNA, the CDR3 is TGCGCCAGCAGCTTGGGCCAAGCGGTATTGGATTCACCCCTCCACTTT. Amino acids: CASSLGQAVLDSPLHF.

V usage is TRBV5-1 and J usage is TRBJ2-5; D might be TRBD1 or TRBD2, each matching 5 bases. CDR3 size: 13 residues. Germline CDR1 is SGHRS and CDR2 is YFSETQ. Trimming left V 5 bases short and J 0 bases short, with 8 bases between. The CDR3 nucleotides are TGCGCCAGCAGAAGGGACGACCAAGAGACCCAGTACTTC. Its protein is CASRRDDQETQYF.

This clonotype has at least ten counts. This sequence joins TRBV6-6 and TRBJ2-3; 9 bases match TRBD2. This CDR3 comprises 16 residues. Germline V lookup: CDR1 MNHNY, CDR2 SVGAGI (reference sequence). V lost 6 bases, J lost 6 bases, and 13 bases stayed unmatched. CDR3 nucleotide sequence: TGTGCCAGCAGCGATTCTGGCGGGGGGGGAATGGATACGCAGTATTTT. It translates to CASSDSGGGGMDTQYF.

This clonotype showed up many times. The chain links TRBV6-2 or TRBV6-3 to TRBJ2-7; TRBD1 matches 7 bases. V was clipped by 6 bases and J by 2 bases; unmatched bases: 19. The CDR3 consists of 18 residues. In germline, CDR1 is MNHEY, CDR2 SVGEGT. The CDR3: CASSYHTVSTGKAYEQYV. CDR3 bases: TGTGCCAGCAGCTACCATACCGTTTCGACAGGGAAAGCCTACGAGCAGTACGTC.

This clonotype was counted at least ten times. This chain uses TRBV18 with TRBJ2-7; 8 bases are a match to TRBD1. The trim removed 3 bases at V and 6 bases at J, leaving 7 bases unmatched. This CDR3 has 14 residues. CDR1 is KGHSH and CDR2 is LQKENI in the germline V gene. CDR3 in amino acids: CASSPDRGRREQYF. The DNA for the CDR3 is TGTGCCAGCTCACCTGACAGGGGACGTCGCGAGCAGTACTTC.

This chain uses TRBV11-2 with TRBJ2-7; 9 bases agree with TRBD2. Trimming removed 0 bases from V and 2 bases from J; junction bases left unmatched: 5. CDR3 length: 16 residues. Looked up from germline, CDR1 is SGHAT and CDR2 is FQNNGV. CDR3 protein: CASSLELAGTTYEQYF. CDR3 DNA sequence: TGTGCCAGCAGCTTAGAGCTAGCGGGGACAACCTACGAGCAGTACTTC.

The rearrangement uses TRBV6-1 and TRBJ2-3; TRBD2 aligns across 8 bases. CDR3 length: 14 amino acids. With V trimmed by 0 bases and J by 5 bases, 1 base remained unmatched. CDR1 is MNHNS, CDR2 SASEGT, per germline. In nucleotides, the CDR3 is TGTGCCAGCAGTGAAGCCGGGGGGGAAGATACGCAGTATTTT. Its translation: CASSEAGGEDTQYF.

The chain carries TRBV5-1 and TRBJ1-1; D is undetermined. Trimming removed 5 bases from V and 1 base from J, with 12 bases in between. In germline, CDR1 is SGHRS, CDR2 YFSETQ. This CDR3 is 14 amino acids long. CDR3: CASRAGGPNTEAFF. CDR3 in DNA: TGCGCCAGCAGGGCCGGAGGACCGAACACTGAAGCTTTCTTT.

This clonotype occurred a few times. J is TRBJ1-6 and V is TRBV4-1, with TRBD1 as a possible D gene (6 bases). This CDR3 region has 17 residues. Trimming left V 1 base short and J 6 bases short, with 16 bases between. Looked up from germline, CDR1 is MGHRA and CDR2 is YSYEKL. CDR3 in amino acids: CASSQVKGQNRNSPLHF. The CDR3 DNA reads as TGCGCCAGCAGCCAAGTGAAAGGACAGAACCGTAATTCACCCCTCCACTTT.

This clonotype was counted at least ten times. The chain's CDR3 is CASSLVSRGPGSYEQYF. For the CDR3, the DNA is TGTGCCAGCAGCTTAGTGTCGCGGGGGCCCGGTTCCTACGAGCAGTACTTC. The gene calls are TRBV7-2 and TRBJ2-7, with a possible D match to TRBD2 (7 bases). The germline gives CDR1 SGHTA, CDR2 FQGNSA. The CDR3 has 17 amino acids. The V end was cut by 1 base, the J end by 1 base, with 17 bases between.

This clonotype was observed a few times. V usage is TRBV27 and J usage is TRBJ2-7, with TRBD1 matching 10 bases. Germline loops: CDR1 MNHEY, CDR2 SMNVEV (reference sequence). V was clipped by 6 bases and J by 3 bases; unmatched bases: 2. This CDR3 comprises 13 residues. The CDR3 loop is CASRGQGYYEQYF. The CDR3 DNA follows: TGTGCCAGCAGGGGACAGGGGTACTACGAGCAGTACTTC.